This T cell receptor (beta chain) was retrieved from a study of blood T cell repertoires in COVID-19. Study-wide background: Acute and convalescent COVID-19 samples came from the United States, Italy and Spain.

Libraries were prepared by immunoSEQ multiplex PCR; TCRdb keeps only in-frame clonotypes and omits some of them. Of some 330,000 clones in the sample, 75% to 90% were seen once. The germline CDR1 and CDR2 sequences are MNHEY and SMNVEV (reference sequence). Trimming removed 4 bases from V and 6 bases from J, with 10 bases in between. This CDR3 is built from 13 residues. In terms of age and location, participants ranged from roughly 18 to 90 years and lived in around 22 US areas. Symptom resolution, clearance, or two negative PCRs marked the recovered donors of Cohort 3. The sequenced sample consisted of PBMCs or T cells enriched from blood (not recorded which). The gene calls are TRBV27 and TRBJ2-4; D call uncertain. This sequence was found in a woman aged 50 to 65 who had recovered from COVID-19. The CDR3 DNA follows: TGTGCCAGCAGTTACCGCGGAATAAACATTCAGTACTTC. Translated: CASSYRGINIQYF.